The 3 T cell receptor beta chains below were found in one sample sequenced in a study of OX40 agonist ivuxolimab in advanced cancers. Assay: immunoSEQ multiplex PCR; the TCRdb copy retains only in-frame clones and omits some. This sample carries 57,000 or so clones, roughly 84% of them seen once, and the ten largest clones take 4% to 5.5%. The sequencing here drew on CD4+ or CD8+ T cells sorted from blood, taken in a trial of the OX40 agonist ivuxolimab. All receptors derive from an adult with an advanced solid tumor such as melanoma, head and neck, liver or kidney cancer.

The chain joins TRBV10-3 to TRBJ1-5; D possibly corresponds to TRBD1 (6 bases). Trimming removed 0 bases from V and 9 bases from J, with 12 bases in between. This CDR3 has 14 residues. The germline CDR1 and CDR2 sequences are ENHRY and SYGVKD. The CDR3 nucleotides read TGTGCCATCAGTGAGTCGAGCCAGGACAGGCCCCAGCATTTT. Protein product: CAISESSQDRPQHF.

This clone was counted between two and nine times. This rearrangement joins TRBV5-6 to TRBJ2-7, with 7 bases matching TRBD2. Germline V gene lookup returns CDR1 SGHDT and CDR2 YYEEEE. V gave up 6 bases and J gave up 2 bases; unmatched junction bases: 8. The CDR3 is 14 residues long. The CDR3 nucleotides read TGTGCCAGCATCGGGACTATTGGGGCCTACGAGCAGTACTTC. It specifies CASIGTIGAYEQYF.

The chain has TRBV11-2 and TRBJ1-2, with no clear D. This CDR3 spans 12 amino acids. V gave up 1 base and J gave up 4 bases, with 4 bases separating them. The germline V gene has CDR1 SGHAT and CDR2 FQNNGV. CDR3 amino acids: CASSLGTYGYTF. CDR3 nucleotide sequence: TGTGCCAGCAGCTTAGGGACCTATGGCTACACCTTC.